This TCR beta chain was identified during a study of beta chain features in type 1 diabetes. The whole isolated RNA underwent reverse transcription, so sequencing captured expressed TCRB transcripts. Repertoires were generated with immunoSEQ multiplex PCR, while TCRdb's copy carries only in-frame clones and drops some. The sample includes hundreds of thousands of clones, 15% of them seen just once. This clone was seen a few times. Its matching antigen is unknown. Study findings and constraints: Type 1 diabetes patients showed a moderate but significant shortening of TCRB CDR3s in all four CD4+ subsets.

Sequenced sample: naive CD4+ T cells from blood. The clonotype was recovered from a man aged 18 to 29 with type 1 diabetes.

The CDR3 loop reads CASSPGLAETQYF. The CDR3 DNA reads as TGTGCCAGCAGCCCCGGACTAGCGGAGACCCAGTACTTC. This rearrangement joins TRBV7-2 to TRBJ2-5; 9 positions match TRBD2. Germline V gene data show CDR1 as SGHTA and CDR2 as FQGNSA. The CDR3 runs 13 residues. Trimming removed 5 bases from V and 5 bases from J; junction bases left unmatched: 3.